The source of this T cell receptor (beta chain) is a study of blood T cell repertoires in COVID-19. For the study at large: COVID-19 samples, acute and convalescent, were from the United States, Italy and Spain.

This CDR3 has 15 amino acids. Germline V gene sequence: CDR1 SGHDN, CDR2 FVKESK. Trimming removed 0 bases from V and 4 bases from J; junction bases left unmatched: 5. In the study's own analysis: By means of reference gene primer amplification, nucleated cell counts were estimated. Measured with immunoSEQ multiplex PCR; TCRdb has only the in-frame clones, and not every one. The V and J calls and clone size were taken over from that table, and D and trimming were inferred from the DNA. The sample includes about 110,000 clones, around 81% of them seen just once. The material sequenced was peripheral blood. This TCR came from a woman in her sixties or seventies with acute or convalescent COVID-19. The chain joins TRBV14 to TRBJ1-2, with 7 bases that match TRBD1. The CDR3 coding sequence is TGTGCCAGCAGCCAAGAAACAGGGGCCGCCTATGGCTACACCTTC. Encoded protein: CASSQETGAAYGYTF.